What follows are 25 T cell receptor beta chains derived from one specimen sequenced in a study of blood T cell repertoires in COVID-19. Generated by immunoSEQ multiplex PCR, the TCRdb table keeps only in-frame clones and is missing some. The sample carries approximately 350,000 clones, less than 90% recorded once. Sequenced: peripheral blood. These receptor sequences come from a woman aged 60-75 years with COVID-19, enrolled during active disease.

Details on this clone: The sample carries other DNA sequences with the same CDR3. CDR3 sequence reads: CSVGQGGYEQYF. The CDR3 nucleotides are TGCAGCGTCGGGCAGGGTGGCTACGAGCAGTACTTC. J is TRBJ2-7 and V is TRBV29-1; a weak D match, TRBD1 (5 bases). The CDR3 has 12 residues. Trimming left V 6 bases short and J 3 bases short, with 12 bases between. Per the germline V gene, CDR1 is SQVTM and CDR2 is ANQGSEA.

This chain connects TRBV7-3 to TRBJ1-2, with 9 positions matching TRBD1. Germline-derived CDR1 and CDR2 are SGHTA and FQGTGA. Trimming removed 5 bases from V and 4 bases from J; junction bases left unmatched: 14. The CDR3 runs 17 residues. The CDR3 DNA reads as TGTGCCAGCAGCCCAAAGGGTCCGGGACAGGGCACCTATGGCTACACCTTC. Translation gives CASSPKGPGQGTYGYTF.

A word on this clone: Distinct nucleotide sequences in the sample also encode this CDR3. The chain links TRBV3-1 (or the pseudogene TRBV3-2) to TRBJ2-7; D unclear. The CDR3 is 12 amino acids. V lost 3 bases, J lost 6 bases, and 9 bases lay in between. Germline-derived CDR1 and CDR2 are LGHDT and YNNKEL (reference sequence). CDR3 DNA sequence: TGTGCCAGCAGCCAGGTCTCAGGCGAGCAGTACTTC. Amino acid sequence: CASSQVSGEQYF.

This chain links TRBV25-1 with TRBJ1-5; TRBD1 agrees at 8 bases. Germline V gene lookup returns CDR1 MGHDK and CDR2 SYGVNS. The CDR3 consists of 15 residues. V dropped 1 base and J dropped 4; count of bases not matched to a gene: 3. For the CDR3, the DNA is TGTGCCAGCAGTGAATTGGGACAGGAAAATCAGCCCCAGCATTTT. This sequence encodes CASSELGQENQPQHF.

This clone has a count of ten or more. One end of the junction varies from germline; a read error may be responsible. J is TRBJ2-7 and V is TRBV5-6, with D tentatively TRBD1 (6 bases). The CDR3 spans 13 residues. The V gene's germline CDR1 is SGHDT and CDR2 YYEEEE. DNA for the CDR3: TGTGCCAGCAGCTTGGCCAGGGGACCGATCCCACGTTTC. Translated, it gives CASSLARGPIPRF.

The J gene is TRBJ1-5, the V gene TRBV6-4; D perhaps matches TRBD1 (5 bases). CDR1 and CDR2 from the germline V gene are MRHNA and SNTAGT. The ends were cut back, 4 bases at V and 5 bases at J, with 15 bases in the middle. The length of the CDR3 is 15 residues. The DNA for the CDR3 is TGTGCCAGCAGTGGAGTCGCGGGGCTGGATCAGCCCCAGCATTTT. Protein sequence: CASSGVAGLDQPQHF.

The chain employs TRBV7-2 and TRBJ1-1; D is ambiguous. Trimming shortened V by 3 bases and J by 3 bases, and 14 bases separated the two germline ends. There are 15 residues in the CDR3. Germline-derived CDR1 and CDR2 are SGHTA and FQGNSA. CDR3 amino acids: CASSLAGSQDTEAFF. CDR3 DNA: TGTGCCAGCAGCTTGGCTGGTTCTCAGGACACTGAAGCTTTCTTT.

V usage is TRBV9 and J usage is TRBJ2-6; the D gene is possibly TRBD1 (6 bases). This CDR3 has 17 amino acids. The V gene lost 0 bases and the J gene lost 0 bases, with 10 bases spanning the gap. CDR1 and CDR2 (germline): SGDLS, YYNGEE. The CDR3 sequence: CASSVDRGGSGANVLTF. As DNA, the CDR3 is TGTGCCAGCAGCGTAGACCGAGGGGGCTCTGGGGCCAACGTCCTGACTTTC.

This clone has a handful of counts. The CDR3 region has the DNA TGTGCCAGCAGTGATCCCCAGCGGGGGGATCCCTACGAGCAGTACTTC. This encodes CASSDPQRGDPYEQYF. The chain employs TRBV6-1 and TRBJ2-7; 9 positions agree with TRBD2. Trimming at V came to 3 bases and at J to 2 bases, leaving 8 bases not matched to a gene. The CDR3 sequence is 16 residues long. Germline V gives CDR1 MNHNS, CDR2 SASEGT.

In regard to this clone: One end of the junction varies from germline; a read error may be responsible. This sample includes further DNA sequences coding for the same CDR3. The rearrangement joins TRBV5-4 to TRBJ1-4, with 10 bases lining up with TRBD1. CDR3 length equals 14 residues. Per germline, CDR1 SGHNT and CDR2 YYREEE (reference sequence). The DNA for the CDR3 is TGTGCTAGCAGCCGACAGGGGGCTACTGAAAAACTGTTTTTT. Encoded protein: CASSRQGATEKLFF. Looking up the rest from reference TRBV5-4 and TRBJ1-4 gives the full variable domain: ETGVTQSPTHLIKTRGQQVTLRCSSQSGHNTVSWYQQALGQGPQFIFQYYREEENGRGNFPPRFSGLQFPNYSSELNVNALELDDSALYLCASSRQGATEKLFFGSGTQLSVL.

CDR3 residues: CASSYTGLAGGEQFF. CDR3 coding DNA: TGTGCCAGCAGCTATACGGGACTAGCGGGGGGTGAGCAGTTCTTC. The chain links TRBV11-2 to TRBJ2-1; 15 bases match TRBD2. Looked up from germline, CDR1 is SGHAT and CDR2 is FQNNGV. The CDR3 has 15 amino acids. V trimming: 4 bases; J trimming: 9 bases; junction bases outside the gene matches: 4. The full variable domain, in which reference TRBV11-2 and TRBJ2-1 provide the parts outside the CDR3, is EAGVAQSPRYKIIEKRQSVAFWCNPISGHATLYWYQQILGQGPKLLIQFQNNGVVDDSQLPKDRFSAERLKGVDSTLKIQPAKLEDSAVYLCASSYTGLAGGEQFFGPGTRLTVL.

The genes are TRBV6-4 and TRBJ1-1; TRBD1 aligns across 7 bases. Per the germline V gene, CDR1 is MRHNA and CDR2 is SNTAGT. This CDR3 has 14 amino acids. With V trimmed by 8 bases and J by 2 bases, 8 bases remained unmatched. The CDR3 reads CASSRTGDNTEAFF. The CDR3 coding sequence is TGTGCCAGCTCCAGGACAGGCGATAACACTGAAGCTTTCTTT.

This clone has just a few counts. V usage is TRBV7-6 and J usage is TRBJ1-2, with TRBD1 matching over 8 bases. The trim removed 4 bases at V and 9 bases at J, leaving 16 bases unmatched. CDR3 length equals 16 residues. CDR1 and CDR2 (germline): SGHVS, FNYEAQ. DNA for the CDR3: TGTGCCAGCAGCTCCGGGACAGGAGTGACTGCTATGAGCTACACCTTC. This codes for CASSSGTGVTAMSYTF.

The gene calls are TRBV27 and TRBJ1-2; 9 bases line up with TRBD1. Germline CDR1 MNHEY, CDR2 SMNVEV (reference sequence). This CDR3 contains 15 residues. V lost 5 bases and J lost 5; bases outside the gene matches: 9. The CDR3 DNA is TGTGCCAGCAGTCTACAGGGGGCCGACAAATATGGCTACACCTTC. It translates to CASSLQGADKYGYTF.

The rearrangement links TRBV10-3 to TRBJ1-1; D ambiguous. In germline, CDR1 is ENHRY, CDR2 SYGVKD. V was cut by 0 bases and J by 3 bases, with 8 bases left in between. This CDR3 is built from 14 residues. The CDR3 loop reads CAISESYEDTEAFF. CDR3 DNA sequence: TGTGCCATCAGTGAGTCTTATGAGGACACTGAAGCTTTCTTT.

The V and J genes are TRBV5-5 and TRBJ1-5; D might be TRBD1 (5 bases). This CDR3 region has 14 residues. Trimming left V 0 bases short and J 6 bases short, with 10 bases between. Germline lookup yields CDR1 SGHKS and CDR2 YYEKEE (reference sequence). CDR3 in amino acids: CASSLVVQGQPQHF. CDR3 nucleotides: TGTGCCAGCAGCTTGGTGGTCCAGGGTCAGCCCCAGCATTTT.

The rearrangement links TRBV12-3 or TRBV12-4 to TRBJ1-1, with 8 bases fitting TRBD1. The CDR3 runs to 13 residues. Trimming at V came to 6 bases and at J to 4 bases, leaving 4 bases not matched to a gene. The chain's CDR3 is CASSETGATEAFF. The DNA of the CDR3 is TGTGCCAGCAGCGAGACAGGGGCCACTGAAGCTTTCTTT.

The J gene is TRBJ2-1, the V gene TRBV5-1, with TRBD2 matching over 9 bases. CDR3 size: 15 residues. V lost 5 bases to trimming and J lost 0 bases; unmatched junction nucleotides: 3. CDR1 is SGHRS, CDR2 YFSETQ, per germline. Here the CDR3 DNA reads TGCGCCAGCAGAAGCGGGGGGAGCTCCTACAATGAGCAGTTCTTC. Residues: CASRSGGSSYNEQFF.

This clone was counted a single time. The chain employs TRBV4-1 and TRBJ1-2; weak D call: TRBD1 (6 bases). Germline-derived CDR1 and CDR2 are MGHRA and YSYEKL. V dropped 3 bases and J dropped 8 bases, with 13 bases sitting between them. This CDR3 is 13 amino acids long. CDR3 DNA: TGCGCCAGCAGCCACACAGGGCCCGCGGGCTACACCTTC. This codes for CASSHTGPAGYTF.

This chain uses TRBV11-2 with TRBJ1-2; 9 bases are shared with TRBD1. The junction had 12 bases not matched to a gene; V was cut back by 3 bases and J by 10 bases. From germline, CDR1 is SGHAT and CDR2 FQNNGV. CDR3 size: 15 residues. DNA of the CDR3: TGTGCCAGCAGCTTTAACAGGGGGCGGCTTAGTGACTACACCTTC. Its protein product is CASSFNRGRLSDYTF.

This clone was seen only once. The chain uses TRBV19 and TRBJ2-7, with a weak D call TRBD2 (6 bases). V was clipped by 2 bases and J by 5 bases, with 16 bases between them. Germline V gene sequence: CDR1 LNHDA, CDR2 SQIVND (reference sequence). There are 15 residues in the CDR3. CDR3 sequence: CASSISTGGQHEQYF. The DNA for the CDR3 is TGTGCCAGTAGTATAAGTACCGGGGGTCAACACGAGCAGTACTTC.

The CDR3 loop reads CASSMGSMNTEAFF. The DNA of the CDR3 is TGTGCCAGTAGTATGGGCAGTATGAACACTGAAGCTTTCTTT. The chain combines TRBV19 with TRBJ1-1; D unresolved. The V end lost 3 bases, the J end lost 0 bases, and 8 bases lay between the germline ends. The germline V gene encodes CDR1 LNHDA and CDR2 SQIVND (reference sequence). The CDR3 length is 14 residues.

This rearrangement joins TRBV10-1 to TRBJ1-1, with a possible D match to TRBD1 (6 bases). The CDR3 extends over 15 amino acids. V was cut by 2 bases and J by 8 bases, with 18 bases left in between. Germline assignment: CDR1 WNHNN and CDR2 SYGVQD (reference sequence). This CDR3 reads CASSEIAGEGVEAFF. The CDR3 nucleotides are TGCGCCAGCAGTGAGATCGCCGGGGAGGGGGTCGAAGCTTTCTTT.

The rearrangement links TRBV9 to TRBJ2-5; 12 bases match TRBD2. The CDR3 loop spans 14 amino acids. Per the germline V gene, CDR1 is SGDLS and CDR2 is YYNGEE. J was trimmed by 3 bases and V by 5 bases; bases with no gene match: 2. CDR3 loop: CASSGLAGKETQYF. CDR3 sequence (DNA): TGTGCCAGCAGTGGACTAGCGGGGAAAGAGACCCAGTACTTC.

The rearrangement links TRBV7-2 to TRBJ2-7, with 7 bases aligning to TRBD2. Germline CDR1 and CDR2: SGHTA and FQGNSA. J gave up 4 bases and V 5 bases, and 5 bases lay outside the gene matches. The CDR3 has 13 amino acids. The CDR3 spells CASSRTSLYEQYF. The CDR3 region has the DNA TGTGCCAGCAGCCGGACTAGTTTATACGAGCAGTACTTC.